The next 27 T cell receptor beta chains were all read from a single sample in a study of early T cells in non-severe SARS-CoV-2 infection. TCRdb reanalysed the 5' RACE reads using MiXCR and keeps one entry per CDR3 protein. Among 70,000 to 85,000 distinct CDR3 sequences listed, 10% to 15% were seen once. This specimen consisted of whole blood, obtained at baseline. These TCRs come from an adult who was a healthcare worker with PCR-confirmed SARS-CoV-2 infection or an uninfected control (not recorded which). The donor label of this sample is uncertain.

A few counts support this clonotype. The genes are TRBV12-3 or TRBV12-4 and TRBJ2-2, with TRBD2 matching over 7 bases. The CDR3 contains 15 residues. Unmatched junction bases numbered 4, after V lost 3 bases and J lost 3 bases. The CDR3 DNA reads TGTGCCAGCAGTTTTCGCCGGGGGGACACCGGGGAGCTGTTTTTT. This gives the protein CASSFRRGDTGELFF.

The chain uses TRBV5-4 and TRBJ2-2; TRBD2 agrees at 8 bases. The junction had 2 bases not matched to a gene; V was cut back by 1 base and J by 3 bases. CDR1 is SGHNT and CDR2 is YYREEE in the germline V gene (reference sequence). CDR3 size: 15 residues. CDR3 DNA sequence: TGTGCCAGCAGCTTGTGGCGGGGGGACACCGGGGAGCTGTTTTTT. Protein product: CASSLWRGDTGELFF.

This clonotype was picked up a small number of times. This chain connects TRBV4-1 to TRBJ2-2, with D perhaps TRBD2 (6 bases). This CDR3 is built from 15 residues. V was trimmed by 3 bases and J by 0 bases, leaving 8 bases between them. Germline V gene data show CDR1 as MGHRA and CDR2 as YSYEKL. DNA of the CDR3: TGCGCCAGCAGCCACCGGGAGACGAACACCGGGGAGCTGTTTTTT. This codes for CASSHRETNTGELFF.

This clonotype was observed a handful of times. The chain joins TRBV6-5 to TRBJ2-3, with D possibly being TRBD2 (6 bases). The ends were cut back, 2 bases at V and 14 bases at J, with 17 bases in the middle. This CDR3 has 13 amino acids. Germline V gene sequence: CDR1 MNHEY, CDR2 SVGAGI. CDR3: CASSYNRDSRGYF. CDR3 bases: TGTGCCAGCAGTTACAACCGGGACTCCCGGGGGTATTTT.

At least ten counts were recorded for this clonotype. The V call is TRBV4-3, the J call TRBJ2-5, with D perhaps given as TRBD1 or TRBD2 (5 bases each). From germline, CDR1 is LGHNA and CDR2 YSLEER. This CDR3 contains 17 residues. V was cut by 3 bases and J by 1 base, with 18 bases left in between. CDR3 region: CASSQRIGWGFQETQYF. The CDR3 coding sequence is TGCGCCAGCAGCCAGAGGATAGGATGGGGGTTCCAAGAGACCCAGTACTTC.

This clonotype turned up a few times. The chain is built from TRBV7-2 and TRBJ1-2; the D gene is possibly TRBD1 (6 bases). This CDR3 is 13 amino acids long. Germline V lookup: CDR1 SGHTA, CDR2 FQGNSA. The V end was cut by 6 bases, the J end by 4 bases, with 12 bases between. In DNA, the CDR3 is TGTGCCAGCAGTCGAGACAGGATCTATGGCTACACCTTC. It translates to CASSRDRIYGYTF.

This clonotype was recorded at least ten times. The chain carries TRBV7-2 and TRBJ2-1, with TRBD2 matching 7 bases. Trimming at V came to 6 bases and at J to 14 bases, leaving 13 bases not matched to a gene. This CDR3 is built from 13 residues. Germline V gene lookup returns CDR1 SGHTA and CDR2 FQGNSA. The CDR3, as DNA: TGTGCCAGCAGTTTTAACCCTTCTAGCGGTGAGTTCTTC. Protein: CASSFNPSSGEFF.

Ten or more counts support this clonotype. This chain links TRBV20-1 with TRBJ2-3; 7 bases align to TRBD1. In germline, CDR1 is DFQATT, CDR2 SNEGSKA (reference sequence). V gave up 2 bases and J gave up 1 base; unmatched junction bases: 3. This CDR3 is built from 14 residues. CDR3 sequence reads: CSARWDSRTDTQYF. CDR3 nucleotide sequence: TGCAGTGCTAGATGGGACAGCCGCACAGATACGCAGTATTTT.

This clonotype has just a few counts. Written as DNA, the CDR3 is TGTGCCAGCAGCTTAGAATTGAGAGAAAGGCTCTCTGGAAACACCATATATTTT. It specifies CASSLELRERLSGNTIYF. The rearrangement joins TRBV7-9 to TRBJ1-3; D unclear. V shed 1 base and J shed 0 bases, with 16 bases lying between them. The CDR3 consists of 18 residues. Germline V gives CDR1 SEHNR, CDR2 FQNEAQ (reference sequence).

V gene TRBV14 combines with J gene TRBJ1-2; possible D gene TRBD1, 6 bases. Trimming took off 4 bases at V and 4 bases at J, with 16 bases between the two ends. Germline V gives CDR1 SGHDN, CDR2 FVKESK. The CDR3 has 15 residues. CDR3 loop: CASSRSPTGFYGYTF. The CDR3 DNA follows: TGTGCCAGCAGCCGGTCACCGACAGGATTCTATGGCTACACCTTC.

The chain combines TRBV7-2 with TRBJ1-1, with unresolved D. Trimming shortened V by 3 bases and J by 6 bases, and 14 bases separated the two germline ends. The CDR3 runs 14 residues. The germline V gene has CDR1 SGHTA and CDR2 FQGNSA. This chain's CDR3 is CASSFGEVFSEAFF. The CDR3 coding sequence is TGTGCCAGCAGCTTCGGCGAGGTATTTTCTGAAGCTTTCTTT.

This chain joins TRBV5-8 and TRBJ1-6; possible D gene TRBD1, 5 bases. The CDR3 runs 21 residues. V was cut by 4 bases and J by 7 bases, with 33 bases left in between. The germline V gene encodes CDR1 SGHTS and CDR2 YDEGEE. CDR3 amino acids: CASSHSRPGRAMGRENSPLHF. As DNA, the CDR3 is TGTGCCAGCAGCCATTCCCGCCCAGGGAGAGCTATGGGAAGGGAGAATTCACCCCTCCACTTT.

This rearrangement joins TRBV7-2 to TRBJ2-7, with D tentatively TRBD2 (5 bases). V lost 1 base, J lost 7 bases, and 14 bases lay in between. CDR1 and CDR2 from the germline V gene are SGHTA and FQGNSA. The CDR3 consists of 14 residues. CDR3 DNA: TGTGCCAGCAGCTTAGGAGTGAGGGTAGGGGAGCAGTACTTC. Amino acid sequence: CASSLGVRVGEQYF.

This clonotype has more than one count but fewer than ten. The genes are TRBV3-1 and TRBJ2-7, with 8 bases matching TRBD2. The V and J ends lost 0 bases and 5 bases, in that order; junction bases with no gene match: 6. Germline V lookup: CDR1 LGHDT, CDR2 YNNKEL (reference sequence). The CDR3 is 15 amino acids. Here the CDR3 DNA reads TGTGCCAGCAGCCAAGAGGGACTAGGAAAGAACGAGCAGTACTTC. Translating gives CASSQEGLGKNEQYF.

This clonotype was seen many times. The rearrangement links TRBV5-1 to TRBJ2-7; 9 bases are shared with TRBD2. This CDR3 contains 15 residues. Germline V gene lookup returns CDR1 SGHRS and CDR2 YFSETQ. The junction had 9 bases not matched to a gene; V was cut back by 4 bases and J by 4 bases. The CDR3: CASSTSPGLAYEQYF. DNA of the CDR3: TGCGCCAGCAGCACCTCTCCGGGACTAGCTTACGAGCAGTACTTC. Variable domain in full (rest from reference TRBV5-1 and TRBJ2-7): KAGVTQTPRYLIKTRGQQVTLSCSPISGHRSVSWYQQTPGQGLQFLFEYFSETQRNKGNFPGRFSGRQFSNSRSEMNVSTLELGDSALYLCASSTSPGLAYEQYFGPGTRLTVT.

The V and J genes are TRBV5-1 and TRBJ2-1; no firm D call. From germline, CDR1 is SGHRS and CDR2 YFSETQ. The CDR3 runs to 14 residues. Trimming stripped 3 bases from V and 10 bases from J, with 17 bases between. The CDR3: CASSSQQPLGEQFF. Written as DNA, the CDR3 is TGCGCCAGCAGCTCTCAACAGCCTCTTGGCGAGCAGTTCTTC.

Only a few counts were recorded for this clonotype. The V and J genes are TRBV12-3 or TRBV12-4 and TRBJ2-2, with TRBD1 matching over 8 bases. This CDR3 is built from 15 residues. V trimming: 5 bases; J trimming: 3 bases; junction bases outside the gene matches: 5. The CDR3 DNA reads TGTGCCAGCAGTCGTGGACAGGGCTACACCGGGGAGCTGTTTTTT. Residues: CASSRGQGYTGELFF.

In its sample, this clonotype was seen a few times. This rearrangement joins TRBV5-8 to TRBJ2-5; tentative D call: TRBD2 (5 bases). The CDR3 contains 12 residues. CDR1 and CDR2 from the germline V gene are SGHTS and YDEGEE. Trimming pared 0 bases from V and 6 bases from J, leaving 6 bases between. CDR3 region: CASSLDGKTQYF. The CDR3, as DNA: TGTGCCAGCAGCTTGGACGGGAAGACCCAGTACTTC.

J is TRBJ2-2 and V is TRBV7-2; perhaps TRBD2 as D (5 bases). The germline V and J ends were trimmed by 5 bases and 0 bases, with 10 bases remaining between them. This CDR3 is built from 15 residues. The germline V gene encodes CDR1 SGHTA and CDR2 FQGNSA. The CDR3 spells CASSGTGTNTGELFF. Written as DNA, the CDR3 is TGTGCCAGCAGCGGAACCGGGACGAACACCGGGGAGCTGTTTTTT.

The sample holds many counts of this clonotype. J is TRBJ2-7 and V is TRBV6-5; D is perhaps TRBD2 (5 bases). CDR1 and CDR2 (germline): MNHEY, SVGAGI. Trimming removed 4 bases from V and 5 bases from J, with 9 bases in between. This CDR3 has 12 amino acids. The CDR3 DNA follows: TGTGCCAGCAGTTCGCAGCGGAACGAGCAGTACTTC. Its protein is CASSSQRNEQYF.

In its sample, this clonotype was seen many times. The rearrangement links TRBV20-1 to TRBJ2-2; 12 bases map to TRBD2. Germline V gene sequence: CDR1 DFQATT, CDR2 SNEGSKA (reference sequence). The V segment lost 2 bases and the J segment 6 bases; nucleotides outside the gene matches: 7. The CDR3 is 16 amino acids. CDR3 coding DNA: TGCAGTGCTAGATCCTGGACTAGCGGGGAGGCCGGGGAGCTGTTTTTT. Protein: CSARSWTSGEAGELFF.

This clonotype was counted at least ten times. This chain connects TRBV20-1 to TRBJ1-1; the D gene is possibly TRBD1 (6 bases). CDR3 size: 14 residues. The germline V gene has CDR1 DFQATT and CDR2 SNEGSKA (reference sequence). V lost 5 bases to trimming and J lost 4 bases, with 17 bases between them. Written as DNA, the CDR3 is TGCAGTGCTCCCCAGGGGAGGGGATCCACTGAAGCTTTCTTT. Translating gives CSAPQGRGSTEAFF.

This clonotype has a handful of counts. The chain uses TRBV12-5 and TRBJ1-5; unclear D gene. V lost 6 bases to trimming and J lost 4 bases, with 7 bases between them. This CDR3 is built from 12 residues. Germline CDR1 LGHNT, CDR2 FRNRAP. This CDR3 reads CASGERNQPQHF. Written as DNA, the CDR3 is TGTGCTAGTGGGGAAAGGAATCAGCCCCAGCATTTT.

V is TRBV19 and J is TRBJ1-5; the D is unclear. Trimming shortened V by 6 bases and J by 0 bases, and 12 bases separated the two germline ends. Germline CDR1 reads LNHDA; CDR2 reads SQIVND (reference sequence). This CDR3 has 15 amino acids. CDR3 in amino acids: CASREELYSNQPQHF. The CDR3 bases are TGTGCCAGTAGGGAGGAGCTGTATAGCAATCAGCCCCAGCATTTT. Complete variable domain (other parts from reference TRBV19 and TRBJ1-5): DGGITQSPKYLFRKEGQNVTLSCEQNLNHDAMYWYRQDPGQGLRLIYYSQIVNDFQKGDIAEGYSVSREKKESFPLTVTSAQKNPTAFYLCASREELYSNQPQHFGDGTRLSIL.

The chain links TRBV3-1 to TRBJ2-1; maybe TRBD2 (6 bases). The CDR3 length is 16 residues. In germline, CDR1 is LGHDT, CDR2 YNNKEL (reference sequence). The V end was cut by 8 bases, the J end by 4 bases, with 21 bases between. Written as DNA, the CDR3 is TGTGCCAGCGGTCCCCGTGAGGGAGGAAGTTACAATGAGCAGTTCTTC. Translation gives CASGPREGGSYNEQFF.

This clonotype has a count of ten or more. The J gene is TRBJ1-2, the V gene TRBV5-1; 8 nucleotides match TRBD1. The CDR3 length is 13 residues. The V and J ends lost 4 bases and 10 bases, in that order; junction bases with no gene match: 9. Germline CDR1 SGHRS, CDR2 YFSETQ. Here the CDR3 DNA reads TGCGCCAGCAGCCCGACAGGGGACAACTACTACACCTTC. It specifies CASSPTGDNYYTF. Full variable domain (remainder filled in from reference TRBV5-1 and TRBJ1-2): KAGVTQTPRYLIKTRGQQVTLSCSPISGHRSVSWYQQTPGQGLQFLFEYFSETQRNKGNFPGRFSGRQFSNSRSEMNVSTLELGDSALYLCASSPTGDNYYTFGSGTRLTVV.

This clonotype has a count of ten or more. Written as DNA, the CDR3 is TGTGCCAGCAGCAAACGTCCGGGAGCTTTCTTT. The encoded protein is CASSKRPGAFF. This chain uses TRBV21-1 with TRBJ1-1; the table assigns TRBD1, which was not confirmed against the DNA. TRBV21-1 is reported as a pseudogene. CDR3 size: 11 residues.